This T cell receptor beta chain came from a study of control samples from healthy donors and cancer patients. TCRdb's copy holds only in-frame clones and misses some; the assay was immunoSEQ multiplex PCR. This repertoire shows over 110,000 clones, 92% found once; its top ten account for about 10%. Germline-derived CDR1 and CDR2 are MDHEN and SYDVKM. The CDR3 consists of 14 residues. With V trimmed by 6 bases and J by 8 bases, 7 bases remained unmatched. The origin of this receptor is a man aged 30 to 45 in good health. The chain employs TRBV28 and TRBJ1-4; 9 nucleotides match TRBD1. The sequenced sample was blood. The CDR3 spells CASRSTGGGEKLFF. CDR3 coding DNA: TGTGCCAGCAGGTCGACAGGGGGAGGAGAAAAACTGTTTTTT.